A selection of T cell receptor beta chains follows, all from one sample in a study of cytomegalovirus exposure and HLA in healthy donors. Sequencing used immunoSEQ multiplex PCR; TCRdb keeps in-frame clones, though not all of them. The table shows some 150,000 clones, with around 80% occurring only once. Sequenced material: PBMCs. The receptors were gathered from a boy under 10 years old in good health and CMV-seronegative. Both conserved end residues are part of each CDR3. The D gene is left open where the match is weak. For some rows the clone size is stated as once, few or many, or as a class when expanded; others skip it.

D gene: TRBD2
V gene: TRBV27
J gene: TRBJ2-1
CDR3 length: 16
clone size: NA
CDR3 protein: CASSLRSGRPMDEQFF
CDR3 DNA: TGTGCCAGCAGTTTACGCAGCGGGAGGCCAATGGATGAGCAGTTCTTC

D gene: TRBD2
V gene: TRBV9
J gene: TRBJ2-2
CDR3 length: 17
clone size: NA
CDR3 protein: CASSTPSTSANTGELFF
CDR3 DNA: TGTGCCAGCAGCACCCCCTCGACTAGCGCGAACACCGGGGAGCTGTTTTTT

D gene: NA
V gene: TRBV4-2
J gene: TRBJ2-7
CDR3 length: 14
clone size: NA
CDR3 protein: CASSQDRLPREQYF
CDR3 DNA: TGTGCCAGCAGCCAAGACAGGCTACCTCGCGAGCAGTACTTC

D gene: NA
V gene: TRBV4-1
J gene: TRBJ2-2
CDR3 length: 15
clone size: NA
CDR3 protein: CASSHIWGKTGELFF
CDR3 DNA: TGCGCCAGCAGCCACATCTGGGGCAAAACCGGGGAGCTGTTTTTT

D gene: TRBD2
V gene: TRBV6-4
J gene: TRBJ2-2
CDR3 length: 15
clone size: NA
CDR3 protein: CASSKTSGQTGELFF
CDR3 DNA: TGTGCTAGCAGTAAGACTAGCGGGCAAACCGGGGAGCTGTTTTTT

D gene: NA
V gene: TRBV19
J gene: TRBJ1-2
CDR3 length: 11
clone size: few
CDR3 protein: CATLKGNGYTF
CDR3 DNA: TGTGCCACTCTTAAGGGGAATGGCTACACCTTC

D gene: NA
V gene: TRBV27
J gene: TRBJ1-5
CDR3 length: 13
clone size: NA
CDR3 protein: CASRRVGSQPQHF
CDR3 DNA: TGTGCCAGCAGGCGGGTAGGAAGTCAGCCCCAGCATTTT

D gene: TRBD1
V gene: TRBV4-1
J gene: TRBJ1-3
CDR3 length: 18
clone size: NA
CDR3 protein: CASSPIAPDRVAGNTIYF
CDR3 DNA: TGCGCCAGCAGCCCCATCGCCCCGGACAGGGTAGCTGGAAACACCATATATTTT

D gene: TRBD1
V gene: TRBV7-3
J gene: TRBJ2-1
CDR3 length: 20
clone size: NA
CDR3 protein: CASSSNRGRLGERRGNEQFF
CDR3 DNA: TGTGCCAGCAGCTCAAACAGGGGGCGCTTGGGGGAGCGCCGGGGGAATGAGCAGTTCTTC

D gene: TRBD2
V gene: TRBV19
J gene: TRBJ2-2
CDR3 length: 19
clone size: NA
CDR3 protein: CASSMWSPKREGNTGELFF
CDR3 DNA: TGTGCCAGTAGTATGTGGAGCCCTAAGCGGGAGGGGAATACCGGGGAGCTGTTTTTT

D gene: NA
V gene: TRBV19
J gene: TRBJ1-5
CDR3 length: 17
clone size: few
CDR3 protein: CASSIFDSPWRYQPQHF
CDR3 DNA: TGTGCCAGTAGTATATTCGACAGCCCTTGGCGGTATCAGCCCCAGCATTTT

D gene: TRBD2
V gene: TRBV7-3
J gene: TRBJ2-2
CDR3 length: 16
clone size: NA
CDR3 protein: CASSFGTSRNTGELFF
CDR3 DNA: TGTGCCAGCAGCTTCGGGACTAGCCGTAACACCGGGGAGCTGTTTTTT

D gene: TRBD2
V gene: TRBV5-1
J gene: TRBJ2-1
CDR3 length: 16
clone size: NA
CDR3 protein: CASRGERGPAYNEQFF
CDR3 DNA: TGCGCCAGCAGAGGTGAGCGGGGGCCCGCCTACAATGAGCAGTTCTTC

D gene: NA
V gene: TRBV11-2
J gene: TRBJ1-1
CDR3 length: 14
clone size: NA
CDR3 protein: CASSLVSGVTEAFF
CDR3 DNA: TGTGCCAGCAGCTTAGTATCAGGGGTCACTGAAGCTTTCTTT

D gene: NA
V gene: TRBV4-3
J gene: TRBJ2-6
CDR3 length: 19
clone size: NA
CDR3 protein: CASSQDKNRPISGANVLTF
CDR3 DNA: TGCGCCAGCAGCCAAGACAAGAACAGGCCGATCTCTGGGGCCAACGTCCTGACTTTC

D gene: NA
V gene: TRBV11-3
J gene: TRBJ1-5
CDR3 length: 15
clone size: NA
CDR3 protein: CASSPRGLLPVPQHF
CDR3 DNA: TGTGCCAGCAGCCCGAGGGGGTTACTCCCTGTACCCCAGCATTTT

D gene: NA
V gene: TRBV7-9
J gene: TRBJ2-7
CDR3 length: 14
clone size: NA
CDR3 protein: CASSPRTISYEQYF
CDR3 DNA: TGTGCCAGCAGCCCCCGGACTATCTCCTACGAGCAGTACTTC

D gene: TRBD2
V gene: TRBV27
J gene: TRBJ2-7
CDR3 length: 17
clone size: NA
CDR3 protein: CASSFRASGFASYEQYF
CDR3 DNA: TGTGCCAGCAGCTTTAGGGCTAGCGGGTTTGCTTCCTACGAGCAGTACTTC

D gene: TRBD1
V gene: TRBV5-4
J gene: TRBJ1-5
CDR3 length: 15
clone size: NA
CDR3 protein: CASSSDRESNQPQHF
CDR3 DNA: TGTGCCAGCAGCTCGGACAGGGAGAGCAATCAGCCCCAGCATTTT

D gene: NA
V gene: TRBV4-1
J gene: TRBJ2-1
CDR3 length: 15
clone size: NA
CDR3 protein: CASSLLGTRYNEQFF
CDR3 DNA: TGCGCCAGCAGCCTACTCGGGACACGATACAATGAGCAGTTCTTC

D gene: NA
V gene: TRBV27
J gene: TRBJ1-1
CDR3 length: 13
clone size: NA
CDR3 protein: CASRLSLRTEAFF
CDR3 DNA: TGTGCCAGCAGGCTGAGCCTTCGGACTGAAGCTTTCTTT

D gene: NA
V gene: TRBV15
J gene: TRBJ1-5
CDR3 length: 15
clone size: NA
CDR3 protein: CATSRGPDLEATQHF
CDR3 DNA: TGTGCCACCAGCAGAGGACCAGACCTCGAGGCGACCCAGCATTTT

D gene: NA
V gene: TRBV21-1
J gene: TRBJ1-5
CDR3 length: 18
clone size: NA
CDR3 protein: CASSNRGRGAERSQPQHF
CDR3 DNA: TGTGCCAGCAGCAATCGAGGGAGAGGTGCGGAACGAAGTCAGCCCCAGCATTTT

D gene: TRBD2
V gene: TRBV7-9
J gene: TRBJ2-5
CDR3 length: 16
clone size: NA
CDR3 protein: CASSFMTGGEKETQYF
CDR3 DNA: TGTGCCAGCAGCTTCATGACGGGAGGGGAGAAAGAGACCCAGTACTTC

D gene: NA
V gene: TRBV27
J gene: TRBJ1-2
CDR3 length: 15
clone size: NA
CDR3 protein: CASSLLGQGPSGYTF
CDR3 DNA: TGTGCCAGCAGTTTACTGGGACAAGGACCTTCCGGCTACACCTTC

D gene: NA
V gene: TRBV13
J gene: TRBJ1-5
CDR3 length: 15
clone size: NA
CDR3 protein: CASSLGLTGNQPQHF
CDR3 DNA: TGTGCCAGCAGCTTAGGCCTCACAGGTAATCAGCCCCAGCATTTT

D gene: NA
V gene: TRBV5-1
J gene: TRBJ1-2
CDR3 length: 13
clone size: NA
CDR3 protein: CASSLGDRYGYTF
CDR3 DNA: TGCGCCAGCAGCTTGGGCGACAGATATGGCTACACCTTC

D gene: NA
V gene: TRBV25-1
J gene: TRBJ2-3
CDR3 length: 14
clone size: NA
CDR3 protein: CASSASTRTDTQYF
CDR3 DNA: TGTGCCAGCAGTGCTTCGACGAGGACAGATACGCAGTATTTT

D gene: NA
V gene: TRBV27
J gene: TRBJ1-2
CDR3 length: 14
clone size: NA
CDR3 protein: CASSFRAGVEGYTF
CDR3 DNA: TGTGCCAGCAGTTTTCGAGCAGGGGTAGAGGGCTACACCTTC

D gene: NA
V gene: TRBV7-3
J gene: TRBJ2-5
CDR3 length: 13
clone size: NA
CDR3 protein: CASSSYPRETQYF
CDR3 DNA: TGTGCCAGCAGCTCCTATCCCCGAGAGACCCAGTACTTC

D gene: NA
V gene: TRBV6-1
J gene: TRBJ2-2
CDR3 length: 15
clone size: once
CDR3 protein: CASSDQGMVTGELFF
CDR3 DNA: TGTGCCAGCAGTGACCAGGGGATGGTCACCGGGGAGCTGTTTTTT

D gene: TRBD2
V gene: TRBV6-1
J gene: TRBJ2-7
CDR3 length: 17
clone size: NA
CDR3 protein: CASSEAPHGGGGYEQYF
CDR3 DNA: TGTGCCAGCAGTGAAGCTCCCCATGGGGGGGGTGGCTACGAGCAGTACTTC

D gene: NA
V gene: TRBV20-1
J gene: TRBJ2-7
CDR3 length: 11
clone size: few
CDR3 protein: CSVRDSYEQYF
CDR3 DNA: TGCAGTGTGCGGGACTCCTACGAGCAGTACTTC

D gene: TRBD1
V gene: TRBV6-6
J gene: TRBJ2-5
CDR3 length: 16
clone size: NA
CDR3 protein: CASSYGGYRGLETQYF
CDR3 DNA: TGTGCCAGCAGTTACGGGGGATACAGGGGGCTAGAGACCCAGTACTTC

D gene: NA
V gene: TRBV20-1
J gene: TRBJ2-7
CDR3 length: 10
clone size: NA
CDR3 protein: CSARTYEQYF
CDR3 DNA: TGCAGTGCAAGGACTTACGAGCAGTACTTC

D gene: TRBD2
V gene: TRBV5-1
J gene: TRBJ2-1
CDR3 length: 14
clone size: NA
CDR3 protein: CASSLGTSGNEQFF
CDR3 DNA: TGCGCCAGCAGCTTGGGGACTAGCGGGAATGAGCAGTTCTTC

D gene: TRBD1
V gene: TRBV5-1
J gene: TRBJ1-1
CDR3 length: 14
clone size: NA
CDR3 protein: CASSSGQGNTEAFF
CDR3 DNA: TGCGCCAGCAGCTCCGGACAGGGGAACACTGAAGCTTTCTTT

D gene: NA
V gene: TRBV13
J gene: TRBJ2-1
CDR3 length: 12
clone size: NA
CDR3 protein: CASSSTDGVAFF
CDR3 DNA: TGTGCCAGCAGCTCGACTGACGGGGTGGCGTTCTTC

D gene: TRBD1
V gene: TRBV5-1
J gene: TRBJ2-7
CDR3 length: 15
clone size: once
CDR3 protein: CASSGTWTGLDEQYF
CDR3 DNA: TGCGCCAGCAGCGGGACCTGGACAGGGCTGGACGAGCAGTACTTC

D gene: NA
V gene: TRBV28
J gene: TRBJ1-4
CDR3 length: 14
clone size: NA
CDR3 protein: CASSNRKGDEKLFF
CDR3 DNA: TGTGCCAGCAGTAACAGAAAAGGCGATGAAAAACTGTTTTTT

D gene: NA
V gene: TRBV6-1
J gene: TRBJ2-6
CDR3 length: 14
clone size: few
CDR3 protein: CASSDTDGANVLTF
CDR3 DNA: TGTGCCAGCAGTGATACAGATGGGGCCAACGTCCTGACTTTC

D gene: TRBD1
V gene: TRBV18
J gene: TRBJ2-7
CDR3 length: 13
clone size: NA
CDR3 protein: CASSQGANYEQYF
CDR3 DNA: TGTGCCAGCTCACAGGGGGCTAACTACGAGCAGTACTTC

D gene: NA
V gene: TRBV18
J gene: TRBJ1-4
CDR3 length: 15
clone size: NA
CDR3 protein: CASSPPEGSNEKLFF
CDR3 DNA: TGTGCCAGCTCACCACCGGAGGGATCTAATGAAAAACTGTTTTTT